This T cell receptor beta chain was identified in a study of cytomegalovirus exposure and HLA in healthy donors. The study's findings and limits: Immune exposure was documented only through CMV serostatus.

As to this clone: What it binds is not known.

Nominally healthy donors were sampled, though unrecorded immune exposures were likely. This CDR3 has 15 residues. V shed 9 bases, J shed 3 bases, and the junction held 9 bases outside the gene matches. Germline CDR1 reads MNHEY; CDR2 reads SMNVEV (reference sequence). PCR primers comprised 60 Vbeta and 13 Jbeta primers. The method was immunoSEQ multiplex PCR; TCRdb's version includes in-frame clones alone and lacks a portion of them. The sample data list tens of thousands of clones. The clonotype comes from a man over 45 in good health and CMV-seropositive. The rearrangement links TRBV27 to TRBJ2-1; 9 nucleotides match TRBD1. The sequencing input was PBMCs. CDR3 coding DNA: TGTGCCAGTCGGAGTGGGACAGGGCACTACAATGAGCAGTTCTTC. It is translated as CASRSGTGHYNEQFF.